This TCR beta chain was captured in a study of cytomegalovirus exposure and HLA in healthy donors. V was pared by 11 bases and J by 1 base, with 14 bases between. The germline V gene encodes CDR1 SNHLY and CDR2 FYNNEI. The CDR3 covers 13 residues. Vbeta (60) and Jbeta (13) primers were used in the PCR. Assay used: immunoSEQ multiplex PCR; TCRdb lists only in-frame clones, some missing. The sample table includes about 160,000 clones. The TCR sequence derives from an older woman in good health and CMV-seronegative. The rearrangement uses TRBV2 and TRBJ1-1; D remains unclear. The sequencing input was PBMCs. The CDR3 protein is CAGGSHENTEAFF. The CDR3 nucleotides read TGTGCCGGAGGTTCACATGAGAACACTGAAGCTTTCTTT.